The 16 T cell receptor beta chains listed next were all sequenced from one sample in a study of response to subunit inactivated influenza vaccine. MiXCR, run by TCRdb on the RT-PCR reads, gives a single entry per CDR3 protein. Of a few hundred thousand distinct CDR3 sequences listed, 21% are singletons. Sample: PBMCs from blood, taken 21 months after vaccination. These TCRs come from a man in his fifties or sixties who received an inactivated influenza vaccine.

This clonotype was seen more than once but under ten times. V gene TRBV4-3 combines with J gene TRBJ1-1, with 9 nucleotides matching TRBD1. The germline V gene has CDR1 LGHNA and CDR2 YSLEER. CDR3 length: 16 amino acids. V lost 2 bases, J lost 1 base, and 5 bases stayed unmatched. The CDR3 spells CASSQPPDRGNTEAFF. In DNA form, the CDR3 reads TGCGCCAGCAGCCAACCCCCGGACAGGGGGAACACTGAAGCTTTCTTT.

The chain recombines TRBV10-3 with TRBJ1-1; D unclear. The germline V and J ends were trimmed by 6 bases and 0 bases, with 11 bases remaining between them. CDR1 is ENHRY and CDR2 is SYGVKD in the germline V gene. This CDR3 has 14 amino acids. The CDR3 nucleotides read TGTGCCATCAGCCAGGAGACGATGAACACTGAAGCTTTCTTT. Amino acids: CAISQETMNTEAFF.

This clonotype was picked up a small number of times. The V call is TRBV11-2, the J call TRBJ1-1, with D possibly matching TRBD1 (5 bases). Germline V gene lookup returns CDR1 SGHAT and CDR2 FQNNGV. Trimming pared 5 bases from V and 1 base from J, leaving 14 bases between. This CDR3 has 15 amino acids. The CDR3 loop reads CASSPPTAWNTEAFF. CDR3 bases: TGTGCCAGCAGCCCGCCGACAGCCTGGAACACTGAAGCTTTCTTT.

This CDR3 reads CASSPRDRRPGGNEKLFF. CDR3 nucleotides: TGTGCCAGCAGCCCCCGGGACAGAAGGCCAGGTGGTAATGAAAAACTGTTTTTT. The chain uses TRBV7-8 and TRBJ1-4; 7 bases fit TRBD1. CDR1 is SGHVS and CDR2 is FQNEAQ in the germline V gene. CDR3 size: 18 residues. V shed 5 bases, J shed 4 bases, and the junction held 16 bases outside the gene matches.

The chain is built from TRBV3-1 and TRBJ2-6; unclear D gene. Germline CDR1 is LGHDT and CDR2 is YNNKEL (reference sequence). Trimming removed 2 bases at V and 1 base at J, with 6 bases between. The CDR3 runs to 15 residues. CDR3 nucleotide sequence: TGTGCCAGCAGCCAAAAGGGTTCTGGGGCCAACGTCCTGACTTTC. It translates to CASSQKGSGANVLTF.

Concerning this clonotype itself: This clone may be a read error of a much larger clone one base away. V and J are TRBV20-1 and TRBJ1-5, with TRBD1 matching 10 bases. Looked up from germline, CDR1 is DFQATT and CDR2 is SNEGSKA (reference sequence). The length of the CDR3 is 13 residues. The CDR3 reads CSAGTGVNQAQHF. CDR3 nucleotides: TGCAGTGCCGGGACAGGGGTTAATCAGGCCCAGCATTTT.

This clonotype was found a few times. The chain has TRBV7-2 and TRBJ2-3, with D unclear. This CDR3 has 11 residues. Germline CDR1 and CDR2: SGHTA and FQGNSA. The ends were cut back, 3 bases at V and 5 bases at J, with 3 bases in the middle. The CDR3 region has the DNA TGTGCCAGCAGCTTCGTAGATACGCAGTATTTT. This translates into CASSFVDTQYF.

The rearrangement links TRBV6-2 or TRBV6-3 to TRBJ2-1; the D gene is possibly TRBD2 (6 bases). Trimming took off 6 bases at V and 11 bases at J, with 17 bases between the two ends. Germline V gene lookup returns CDR1 MNHEY and CDR2 SVGEGT. This CDR3 has 13 residues. The CDR3 bases are TGTGCCAGCAGACGACCGGGACTTACTAAGCAGTTCTTC. Translating it yields CASRRPGLTKQFF.

This clonotype has more than one count but fewer than ten. J is TRBJ2-7 and V is TRBV5-1; D uncertain. Germline-derived CDR1 and CDR2 are SGHRS and YFSETQ. The CDR3 has 14 residues. V was shortened by 4 bases and J by 0 bases, with 11 bases between the two germline ends. This CDR3 reads CASSRVGRSYEQYF. The CDR3 nucleotides read TGCGCCAGCAGCCGGGTGGGCCGCTCCTACGAGCAGTACTTC.

This clonotype was detected only a few times. The CDR3 region has the DNA TGTGCCACCAGTGATCACAGGGGAAGCAATCAGCCCCAGCATTTT. This sequence encodes CATSDHRGSNQPQHF. The V call is TRBV24-1, the J call TRBJ1-5; 7 bases map to TRBD1. V shed 3 bases and J 1 base; nucleotides not matched to a gene: 2. Germline-derived CDR1 and CDR2 are KGHDR and SFDVKD. The CDR3 runs to 15 residues.

This clonotype has more than one count but fewer than ten. J is TRBJ2-2 and V is TRBV27, with a weak D call TRBD2 (6 bases). CDR1 and CDR2 (germline): MNHEY, SMNVEV (reference sequence). V gave up 6 bases and J gave up 2 bases, with 19 bases separating them. The CDR3 is made up of 17 amino acids. The CDR3 loop is CASSRRGTGVNTGELFF. CDR3 DNA sequence: TGTGCCAGCAGCCGACGTGGGACTGGAGTAAACACCGGGGAGCTGTTTTTT.

This chain uses TRBV10-3 with TRBJ1-1; D not resolved. In germline, CDR1 is ENHRY, CDR2 SYGVKD. With 2 bases removed from V and 3 bases from J, the gap between germline ends came to 4 bases. The CDR3 length is 12 residues. CDR3 residues: CAISEDYTEAFF. Written as DNA, the CDR3 is TGTGCCATCAGTGAGGACTACACTGAAGCTTTCTTT.

This clonotype was observed a few times. The chain has TRBV5-6 and TRBJ2-7; 8 bases are a match to TRBD2. CDR3 length: 15 amino acids. Germline CDR1 reads SGHDT; CDR2 reads YYEEEE. Trimming removed 4 bases from V and 5 bases from J; junction bases left unmatched: 11. CDR3 nucleotide sequence: TGTGCCAGCAGCGGAATGGACGGGAGGGTCCACGAGCAGTACTTC. Protein sequence: CASSGMDGRVHEQYF. The variable domain in full, with the rest retrieved from reference TRBV5-6 and TRBJ2-7, is DAGVTQSPTHLIKTRGQQVTLRCSPKSGHDTVSWYQQALGQGPQFIFQYYEEEERQRGNFPDRFSGHQFPNYSSELNVNALLLGDSALYLCASSGMDGRVHEQYFGPGTRLTVT.

This clonotype appeared a few times. The genes are TRBV12-3 or TRBV12-4 and TRBJ1-1; D may be TRBD1 (6 bases). V was pared by 5 bases and J by 8 bases, with 12 bases between. This CDR3 is 12 amino acids long. CDR3 bases: TGTGCCAGCAGTCACCAAGGGGGGGAAGCTTTCTTT. This translates into CASSHQGGEAFF.

This clonotype was observed a handful of times. The chain recombines TRBV5-1 with TRBJ2-3; 7 bases line up with TRBD1. Germline V lookup: CDR1 SGHRS, CDR2 YFSETQ. The trim removed 4 bases at V and 3 bases at J, leaving 8 bases unmatched. The CDR3 loop spans 15 amino acids. The CDR3 region is CASSLRDSGTDTQYF. The CDR3 nucleotides are TGCGCCAGCAGCCTCCGGGACAGCGGTACAGATACGCAGTATTTT.

The CDR3 coding sequence is TGTGCCAGCAGCCTGGACAGGGCTAATTCACCCCTCCACTTT. Translation gives CASSLDRANSPLHF. This chain joins TRBV5-4 and TRBJ1-6, with 8 bases fitting TRBD1. Germline V CDR1 and CDR2: SGHNT, YYREEE (reference sequence). V shed 4 bases, J shed 6 bases, and the junction held 3 bases outside the gene matches. CDR3 length equals 14 residues.